The T cell receptor (beta chain) under discussion was sequenced for a study of early T cells in non-severe SARS-CoV-2 infection. Unique molecular identifiers were affixed to single, distinct cDNA molecules. One entry per CDR3 protein results from TCRdb running MiXCR on the 5' RACE reads. This table has tens of thousands of distinct CDR3 sequences, roughly 8% appearing once. With 0 bases removed from V and 6 bases from J, the gap between germline ends came to 13 bases. Germline CDR1 reads SGDLS; CDR2 reads YYNGEE. This CDR3 has 15 amino acids. A remark on this clonotype: The target antigen is unknown.

The study's findings and limits: Matching results from VDJdb favored anti-spike CD8 responses, leaving private and CD4 specificities undetected.

Sequencing was carried out using whole blood. This receptor was taken from an adult who was a healthcare worker with PCR-confirmed SARS-CoV-2 infection or an uninfected control (not recorded which). The chain links TRBV9 to TRBJ2-1, with D possibly matching TRBD1 (6 bases). The CDR3 is CASSVGAGESNEQFF. The CDR3 DNA is TGTGCCAGCAGCGTAGGGGCAGGGGAAAGCAATGAGCAGTTCTTC.